This T cell receptor beta chain was identified during a study of cytomegalovirus exposure and HLA in healthy donors. Both 60 Vbeta primers and 13 Jbeta primers went into the PCR. Libraries were prepared by immunoSEQ multiplex PCR; TCRdb keeps only in-frame clonotypes and omits some of them. The sample carries about 92,000 clones, 69% recorded once. CDR3 length equals 15 residues. V lost 6 bases and J lost 5; bases outside the gene matches: 12. In germline, CDR1 is SGHTA, CDR2 FQGTGA. The source of this sequence is a middle-aged man in good health and CMV-seronegative. The rearrangement links TRBV7-3 to TRBJ2-7; 8 bases map to TRBD2. Sequencing used PBMCs. DNA for the CDR3: TGTGCCAGCAGTCAAGTCGGGACTAGTAGGGACGAGCAGTACGTC. Translating gives CASSQVGTSRDEQYV.